This is a list of T cell receptor beta chains from one sample in a study of shared clonotypes between healthy human individuals. TCRdb's table, derived via immunoSEQ multiplex PCR, lists solely in-frame clones and lacks some. This sample has 95,000 to 120,000 clones, with around 71% found just once. Sequenced input: memory CD8+ T cells sorted from blood. Receptor source: a young woman in good health. The CDR3 runs from the conserved cysteine through the conserved F or W. Each record gives: clone size, V gene, J gene, D gene, CDR3 protein, CDR3 DNA. A D gene is named only where the DNA matches it firmly. The size field is filled for only some rows; it gives once, few, many or a size class.

-	TRBV7-6	TRBJ2-7	-	CASSLVTYEQYF	TGTGCCAGCAGCTTAGTCACCTACGAGCAGTACTTC
many	TRBV2	TRBJ2-7	-	CASPGRGASDYEQYF	TGTGCCAGTCCAGGAAGGGGCGCATCCGACTACGAGCAGTACTTC
-	TRBV7-9	TRBJ2-3	-	CASSSRLGTDTQYF	TGTGCCAGCAGCTCCCGGCTGGGCACAGATACGCAGTATTTT
few	TRBV9	TRBJ2-7	-	CASSVGGSSTYEQYF	TGTGCCAGCAGCGTAGGGGGTAGTAGTACCTACGAGCAGTACTTC
few	TRBV6-1	TRBJ2-3	TRBD2	CASKPSGDADTQYF	TGTGCCAGCAAACCTAGCGGGGACGCGGATACGCAGTATTTT
-	TRBV29-1	TRBJ2-1	TRBD2	CSVEWASAGLADSYNEQFF	TGCAGCGTTGAATGGGCTTCCGCGGGACTAGCGGATTCCTACAATGAGCAGTTCTTC
-	TRBV10-3	TRBJ2-5	TRBD1	CATRTGGLAGEYF	TGTGCCACCCGGACAGGGGGCTTAGCGGGGGAGTACTTC
many	TRBV7-8	TRBJ2-1	-	CASSPGWNEQFF	TGTGCCAGCAGCCCAGGTTGGAATGAGCAGTTCTTC
-	TRBV19	TRBJ2-6	TRBD1	CASWTGTGANVLTF	TGTGCCAGCTGGACAGGGACTGGGGCCAACGTCCTGACTTTC
-	TRBV29-1	TRBJ1-1	-	CSEEEGDNTEAFF	TGCAGCGAGGAGGAAGGGGACAACACTGAAGCTTTCTTT
-	TRBV7-6	TRBJ1-1	TRBD1	CASSDRGHTEAFF	TGTGCCAGCAGTGACAGGGGGCACACTGAAGCTTTCTTT
-	TRBV7-2	TRBJ2-1	-	CASSLGLAYNEQFF	TGTGCCAGCAGCTTAGGGCTAGCCTACAATGAGCAGTTCTTC
-	TRBV7-8	TRBJ2-7	TRBD2	CASSLEAGYEQYF	TGTGCCAGCAGCTTAGAAGCGGGGTACGAGCAGTACTTC
few	TRBV29-1	TRBJ2-7	TRBD2	CSVASGDYEQYF	TGCAGCGTGGCTAGCGGGGATTACGAGCAGTACTTC
-	TRBV4-1	TRBJ2-2	-	CASSSEVGAGELFF	TGCGCCAGCAGCTCTGAAGTGGGAGCCGGGGAGCTGTTTTTT
-	TRBV12-2	TRBJ2-1	-	CASRLIFTSGSSYNEQFF	TGTGCAAGTCGCTTAATTTTCACTAGCGGGAGCTCCTACAATGAGCAGTTCTTC
-	TRBV6-4	TRBJ2-3	TRBD2	CASSERELPDTQYF	TGTGCCAGCAGTGAGCGGGAGCTCCCAGATACGCAGTATTTT
few	TRBV2	TRBJ2-7	-	CASSGHFYEQYF	TGTGCCAGCTCTGGGCATTTCTACGAGCAGTACTTC
many	TRBV4-1	TRBJ2-1	-	CASSQHPSRVEQFF	TGCGCCAGCAGCCAACACCCCAGCCGGGTCGAGCAGTTCTTC
-	TRBV20-1	TRBJ2-7	-	CSATDGYEQYF	TGCAGTGCCACCGACGGATACGAGCAGTACTTC
-	TRBV5-4	TRBJ2-5	-	CASSFAETAGETQYF	TGTGCCAGCAGCTTTGCAGAGACCGCCGGGGAGACCCAGTACTTC
-	TRBV6-6	TRBJ1-2	-	CASSWGETGNYGYTF	TGTGCCAGCAGTTGGGGGGAGACAGGCAACTATGGCTACACCTTC
-	TRBV15	TRBJ2-7	TRBD2	CATSRVVPSGGYEQYF	TGTGCCACCAGCAGAGTGGTGCCTAGCGGAGGTTACGAGCAGTACTTC
-	TRBV6-1	TRBJ2-5	TRBD1	CASETGGPIQETQYF	TGTGCCAGCGAGACAGGGGGACCCATCCAAGAGACCCAGTACTTC
once	TRBV2	TRBJ2-7	-	CASSENSLPSSYEQYF	TGTGCCAGCAGTGAAAACAGCCTCCCATCCTCCTACGAGCAGTACTTC
many	TRBV28	TRBJ1-2	TRBD1	CASSPSGTGRYGYTF	TGTGCCAGCAGTCCCTCCGGGACAGGGCGCTATGGCTACACCTTC
-	TRBV28	TRBJ2-7	TRBD2	CASKAGLYEQYF	TGTGCCAGCAAAGCGGGACTTTACGAGCAGTACTTC
few	TRBV5-1	TRBJ2-7	TRBD2	CASSLTGLAGGPPYEQYF	TGCGCCAGCAGCTTGACGGGACTAGCGGGAGGGCCGCCCTACGAGCAGTACTTC
-	TRBV7-9	TRBJ2-6	-	CASSFRGTSAGANVLTF	TGTGCCAGCAGCTTCCGCGGGACCTCGGCTGGGGCCAACGTCCTGACTTTC
-	TRBV7-9	TRBJ2-7	-	CASSSRQSYEQYF	TGTGCCAGCAGCAGTAGACAGTCCTACGAGCAGTACTTC
-	TRBV28	TRBJ2-1	-	CASGKARETNNEQFF	TGTGCCAGCGGAAAGGCACGGGAGACCAACAATGAGCAGTTCTTC
-	TRBV27	TRBJ1-2	-	CASSFKGNYGYTF	TGTGCCAGCAGTTTTAAGGGTAACTATGGCTACACCTTC
-	TRBV2	TRBJ2-5	TRBD1	CASWESKVGTGETQYF	TGTGCCAGCTGGGAGAGTAAAGTTGGGACAGGAGAGACCCAGTACTTC